The following is a T cell receptor beta chain sequence with its context. The antigen is unknown. The protocol was immunoSEQ multiplex PCR, while the TCRdb copy is restricted to in-frame clones and leaves out a portion. The data show approximately 260,000 clones, with 80% to 95% seen just once and around 0.58% held by the top ten. V dropped 4 bases and J dropped 5; count of bases not matched to a gene: 2. In germline, CDR1 is SGHNT, CDR2 YYREEE (reference sequence). The CDR3 runs to 14 residues. These data originate in a study of T cell responses to AZD1222 COVID-19 vaccine. Whole-study results and caveats: Repertoires were obtained only post-peak T cell response.

J is TRBJ2-1 and V is TRBV5-4; TRBD2 agrees at 11 bases. This specimen consisted of peripheral blood, obtained on day 0 of AZD1222 vaccination. The origin of this receptor is an adult in good health. CDR3: CASSTSGGDNEQFF. The CDR3 region has the DNA TGTGCCAGCAGCACTAGCGGGGGAGACAATGAGCAGTTCTTC.